These 8 T cell receptor beta chains originate from one sample sequenced in a study of cytomegalovirus exposure and HLA in healthy donors. The PCR made use of 60 Vbeta and 13 Jbeta primers. TCRdb's table, derived via immunoSEQ multiplex PCR, lists solely in-frame clones and lacks some. Seen in this sample are about 160,000 clones; the ten most common clones hold roughly 2%. What was sequenced was PBMCs. The receptor set was obtained from a man aged 25-40 years in good health and CMV-seronegative.

V gene TRBV7-7 combines with J gene TRBJ2-2; 7 nucleotides align to TRBD1. V shed 8 bases, J shed 5 bases, and the junction held 5 bases outside the gene matches. In germline, CDR1 is SSHAT, CDR2 FNYEAQ (reference sequence). This CDR3 region has 13 residues. CDR3 nucleotides: TGTGCCAGCGGGCAGGGGGAAACCGGGGAGCTGTTTTTT. Residues: CASGQGETGELFF.

This chain links TRBV6-1 with TRBJ1-2; D is possibly TRBD1 (5 bases). Trimming pared 8 bases from V and 2 bases from J, leaving 12 bases between. Germline V gene lookup returns CDR1 MNHNS and CDR2 SASEGT. The CDR3 extends over 13 amino acids. The CDR3 protein is CASRDSTNYGYTF. CDR3 in DNA: TGTGCCAGCCGCGACAGTACGAACTATGGCTACACCTTC.

CDR3 residues: CASSQLNEQFF. DNA of the CDR3: TGTGCCAGCAGCCAGTTGAATGAGCAGTTCTTC. The J gene is TRBJ2-1, the V gene TRBV11-2; D gene ambiguous. The V and J ends lost 5 bases and 7 bases respectively, with 6 bases between them. CDR3 length equals 11 residues. Germline V lookup: CDR1 SGHAT, CDR2 FQNNGV.

The DNA of the CDR3 is TGCGCCAGCAGCCCGAACAGGGGGGCTAACTATGGCTACACCTTC. Translation gives CASSPNRGANYGYTF. The V and J genes are TRBV5-1 and TRBJ1-2; 8 bases match TRBD1. The CDR3 sequence is 15 residues long. Germline loops: CDR1 SGHRS, CDR2 YFSETQ. V lost 4 bases to trimming and J lost 0 bases; unmatched junction nucleotides: 5.

The genes are TRBV6-6 and TRBJ1-5, with D possibly being TRBD1 (5 bases). The CDR3 has 13 amino acids. The V end lost 0 bases, the J end lost 7 bases, and 7 bases lay between the germline ends. Germline V gene data show CDR1 as MNHNY and CDR2 as SVGAGI (reference sequence). DNA of the CDR3: TGTGCCAGCAGTTACTCAGGGGCCCAGCCCCAGCATTTT. It specifies CASSYSGAQPQHF.

The chain combines TRBV2 with TRBJ2-7; D is perhaps TRBD2 (6 bases). The CDR3 runs to 14 residues. V was trimmed by 7 bases and J by 4 bases, leaving 17 bases between them. CDR1 and CDR2 from the germline V gene are SNHLY and FYNNEI. The CDR3 loop reads CASKDTGVGYEQYF. CDR3 DNA sequence: TGTGCCAGCAAGGATACGGGAGTGGGATACGAGCAGTACTTC.

The chain joins TRBV27 to TRBJ1-2, with D uncertain. The CDR3 totals 14 residues. V was pared by 6 bases and J by 4 bases, with 15 bases between. The germline V gene encodes CDR1 MNHEY and CDR2 SMNVEV (reference sequence). CDR3 nucleotide sequence: TGTGCCAGCAGCCCGGGGAGTAGGTCCTATGGCTACACCTTC. Translation gives CASSPGSRSYGYTF.

In the case of this clone: The junction shows a germline mismatch at one end, possibly a read error. The chain carries TRBV10-2 and TRBJ2-1, with 9 bases aligning to TRBD2. The CDR3 length is 14 residues. CDR1 and CDR2 from the germline V gene are WSHSY and SAAADI. CDR3 in amino acids: CASSQSRTSDEQFF. DNA for the CDR3: TGCGCCAGCAGTCAGTCCCGGACTAGCGATGAGCAGTTCTTC.